The present entry profiles one TCR beta chain with its context. Other DNA sequences in this specimen translate into the identical CDR3. Per the original methods: Amplification of reference gene primers was used by the study to estimate nucleated cell counts. Profiling relied on immunoSEQ multiplex PCR, and the TCRdb table lists in-frame clones only, not all of them. The D gene and trimming were derived from the DNA, and the V and J assignments and clone size from that table. Of about 260,000 clones listed, around 89% were seen once; the top ten hold over 1%. CDR1 and CDR2 (germline): SGHRS, YFSETQ. J gave up 4 bases and V 0 bases, and 5 bases lay outside the gene matches. The CDR3 has 16 amino acids. The sample comes from a study of blood T cell repertoires in COVID-19. Study-level background: Researchers got acute and convalescent COVID-19 samples from the United States, Italy and Spain. In each case, the material was cDNA or gDNA derived from T cells, B-cell-depleted T cells, or PBMCs.

Across 24 US areas, participants ranged in age from about 18 to 90 years. The clonotype was recovered from a woman between 40 and 50 years old with acute COVID-19. The chain joins TRBV5-1 to TRBJ2-3; 10 positions match TRBD2. The material sequenced was PBMCs or T cells enriched from blood (not recorded which). In nucleotides, the CDR3 is TGCGCCAGCAGCTTGGCCTCTAGCGGGAGTTCAGATACGCAGTATTTT. Translating gives CASSLASSGSSDTQYF.